Sequencing of this TCR beta chain was carried out in a study of T cell responses to AZD1222 COVID-19 vaccine. General study points: White British people made up most donors, females outnumbered males, and clonal diversity was possibly underestimated. Reports indicate that nearly half of spike-specific TCRs are directed at unmutated variant regions. Among vaccine-associated CD4 TCRs, coverage spanned spike, with dominance at 160-218 and 743-854.

Sequencing was performed with immunoSEQ multiplex PCR; in TCRdb, only in-frame clones are kept and a portion is missing. The table records about 130,000 clones, around 84% of them present only once. The CDR3 has 14 amino acids. The germline CDR1 and CDR2 sequences are MNHEY and SMNVEV (reference sequence). The V and J ends lost 7 bases and 8 bases, in that order; junction bases with no gene match: 9. In regard to this clone: Its antigen is currently unknown.

The clonotype comes from an adult in good health. The specimen was peripheral blood, collected on day 0 of AZD1222 vaccination. The chain couples TRBV27 to TRBJ1-5; 9 bases agree with TRBD1. In DNA, the CDR3 is TGTGCCAGCACCTCCGGGACAGGGAGGGAGCCCCAGCATTTT. Protein: CASTSGTGREPQHF.